Listed below are T cell receptor beta chains from one sample, sequenced in a study of blood T cell repertoires in COVID-19. Produced via immunoSEQ multiplex PCR; TCRdb's table is partial and in-frame only. The sample holds about 250,000 clones, 85% to 90% seen once. Sequences were obtained from PBMCs or T cells enriched from blood (not recorded which). Receptors originate from a woman younger than 35 who had recovered from COVID-19. CDR3s include the opening cysteine and the closing phenylalanine or tryptophan. The D gene is left open where the match is weak. Size is stated for part of the rows, as once, few or many counts, or as a class when the clone is expanded.

cdr3_aa,cdr3_nt,d_call,clone_size,j_call,v_call
CASSSDRDRGLPEAFF,TGTGCCAGCAGTTCCGACCGGGACAGGGGGCTGCCTGAAGCTTTCTTT,TRBD1,-,TRBJ1-1,TRBV27
CASSPGRGYNEQFF,TGTGCCAGCAGCCCCGGGCGGGGCTACAATGAGCAGTTCTTC,-,-,TRBJ2-1,TRBV4-2
CASSTYTNTEAFF,TGTGCCAGCAGCACGTACACGAACACTGAAGCTTTCTTT,-,-,TRBJ1-1,TRBV9
CSARPGDEQYF,TGCAGTGCTAGACCAGGGGACGAGCAGTACTTC,-,-,TRBJ2-7,TRBV20-1
CASSGDSHSNQPQHF,TGTGCCAGCAGTGGGGACAGCCATAGCAATCAGCCCCAGCATTTT,TRBD1,-,TRBJ1-5,TRBV28
CASEGPGTDTQYF,TGTGCCAGCGAGGGCCCAGGCACAGATACGCAGTATTTT,-,-,TRBJ2-3,TRBV2
CASSLEGGDNEQFF,TGTGCCAGCAGCTTAGAGGGAGGGGACAATGAGCAGTTCTTC,TRBD2,-,TRBJ2-1,TRBV11-3
CASSPEGADTQYF,TGTGCCAGCAGCCCTGAGGGGGCAGATACGCAGTATTTT,-,-,TRBJ2-3,TRBV9
CASGDFPGTQYF,TGCGCCAGCGGAGACTTCCCCGGAACCCAGTACTTC,-,-,TRBJ2-5,TRBV10-2
CASSLGVNEKLFF,TGTGCCAGCAGCTTAGGAGTTAATGAAAAACTGTTTTTT,-,few,TRBJ1-4,TRBV11-2
CASSPLLNTEAFF,TGTGCCAGCAGTCCCTTGTTGAACACTGAAGCTTTCTTT,-,-,TRBJ1-1,TRBV28
CASRGLLNTEAFF,TGTGCCAGCAGAGGACTCCTGAACACTGAAGCTTTCTTT,-,-,TRBJ1-1,TRBV9
CASSFGPDRVGTEAFF,TGTGCCAGCAGCTTTGGTCCGGACAGGGTGGGAACTGAAGCTTTCTTT,-,few,TRBJ1-1,TRBV12-1
CASWGQSNEQFF,TGCGCCAGCTGGGGACAGTCCAATGAGCAGTTCTTC,TRBD1,-,TRBJ2-1,TRBV10-2
CASSLGQGITEAFF,TGTGCCAGCAGCTTGGGACAGGGAATCACTGAAGCTTTCTTT,TRBD1,-,TRBJ1-1,TRBV5-8
CASSVQGALGANVLTF,TGCGCCAGCAGTGTGCAGGGGGCGCTTGGGGCCAACGTCCTGACTTTC,TRBD1,-,TRBJ2-6,TRBV10-2
CASRPGNTAGQHRTEAFF,TGCGCCAGCAGACCGGGAAACACAGCCGGCCAGCATAGAACTGAAGCTTTCTTT,-,-,TRBJ1-1,TRBV10-2
CASSSPGFGELFF,TGTGCCAGCAGTTCCCCGGGATTCGGGGAGCTGTTTTTT,-,-,TRBJ2-2,TRBV12-3/TRBV12-4
CASSYYGTNTGELFF,TGTGCCAGCAGCTACTACGGTACAAACACCGGGGAGCTGTTTTTT,-,-,TRBJ2-2,TRBV11-3
CSAGQGALVYTF,TGCAGCGCTGGACAGGGGGCTTTAGTCTACACCTTC,TRBD1,-,TRBJ1-2,TRBV29-1
CASSLLYSNQPQHF,TGTGCCAGTAGTCTTTTATATAGCAATCAGCCCCAGCATTTT,-,once,TRBJ1-5,TRBV19
CASSTGQGGNTEAFF,TGTGCCAGCAGCACTGGGCAGGGGGGAAACACTGAAGCTTTCTTT,TRBD1,-,TRBJ1-1,TRBV7-9
CASSPGQSYGYTF,TGTGCCAGCTCACCAGGACAGTCCTATGGCTACACCTTC,-,-,TRBJ1-2,TRBV18
CAISEPGRRAEETQYF,TGTGCCATCAGTGAGCCGGGGAGGAGGGCCGAAGAGACCCAGTACTTC,-,-,TRBJ2-5,TRBV10-3
CASSQSAAASGNTIYF,TGTGCCAGCAGCCAAAGCGCGGCGGCCAGCGGAAACACCATATATTTT,-,-,TRBJ1-3,TRBV4-2
CASSSTRQETQYF,TGTGCCAGCAGCTCGACTAGGCAAGAGACCCAGTACTTC,-,-,TRBJ2-5,TRBV7-3
CAISTLTSGGGLNTQYF,TGTGCCATCAGTACCCTGACTAGCGGGGGGGGTTTAAATACGCAGTATTTT,TRBD2,-,TRBJ2-3,TRBV10-3
CASSPTSGGAEEQFF,TGTGCCAGCAGCCCCACTAGCGGGGGGGCCGAAGAGCAGTTCTTC,TRBD2,-,TRBJ2-1,TRBV3-1/TRBV3-2
CASSQDSGNRAYGYTF,TGTGCCAGCAGCCAAGATAGTGGGAACAGGGCCTATGGCTACACCTTC,-,-,TRBJ1-2,TRBV3-1/TRBV3-2
CASSSSQNNSPLHF,TGTGCCAGCAGTTCGTCACAGAATAATTCACCCCTCCACTTT,-,-,TRBJ1-6,TRBV27
CASSLGQSSGNTIYF,TGTGCCAGCAGCTTGGGACAGAGCTCTGGAAACACCATATATTTT,TRBD1,-,TRBJ1-3,TRBV13
CAISESTGGNSPLHF,TGTGCCATCAGTGAGTCGACCGGGGGGAATTCACCCCTCCACTTT,-,-,TRBJ1-6,TRBV10-3
CASSFQGGNYGYTF,TGTGCCAGCAGTTTTCAGGGGGGTAACTATGGCTACACCTTC,TRBD1,-,TRBJ1-2,TRBV27
CAWTQTGDTQYF,TGTGCCTGGACTCAGACTGGGGATACGCAGTATTTT,-,-,TRBJ2-3,TRBV30
CASSLGNSPNYGYTF,TGTGCCAGCAGCTTGGGTAACAGTCCTAACTATGGCTACACCTTC,-,-,TRBJ1-2,TRBV5-8
CAWSAERTILNYEQYF,TGTGCCTGGAGTGCGGAGAGGACAATCCTAAACTACGAGCAGTACTTC,-,-,TRBJ2-7,TRBV30
CASSSGGMDSPLHF,TGTGCCAGCAGCTCGGGGGGTATGGATTCACCCCTCCACTTT,-,once,TRBJ1-6,TRBV11-2
CASSSGQGSTEAFF,TGTGCCAGCAGCTCGGGACAGGGTAGCACTGAAGCTTTCTTT,TRBD1,-,TRBJ1-1,TRBV7-3
CASSLMTSRSSNNEQFF,TGTGCCAGCAGCCTGATGACTAGCAGGTCCTCTAACAATGAGCAGTTCTTC,TRBD2,-,TRBJ2-1,TRBV3-1/TRBV3-2
CASSTTGVPYNEQFF,TGTGCCAGCAGCACCACAGGGGTGCCCTACAATGAGCAGTTCTTC,TRBD1,-,TRBJ2-1,TRBV9
CASSDVANTGELFF,TGTGCCAGCAGTGACGTTGCGAACACCGGGGAGCTGTTTTTT,-,-,TRBJ2-2,TRBV6-1
CASSLDSISPLHF,TGTGCCAGCAGCTTAGATTCAATCTCACCCCTCCACTTT,-,few,TRBJ1-6,TRBV13
CASKGPSGELFF,TGTGCCAGCAAGGGGCCCTCCGGGGAGCTGTTTTTT,-,-,TRBJ2-2,TRBV12-3/TRBV12-4
CASSPGWNEAFF,TGTGCCAGCAGCCCCGGGTGGAATGAAGCTTTCTTT,-,-,TRBJ1-1,TRBV5-8
CATSANYYEQYF,TGTGCCACCAGCGCCAACTACTACGAGCAGTACTTC,-,-,TRBJ2-7,TRBV24-1
CASGFGVGDRYTF,TGTGCTAGTGGTTTCGGGGTTGGGGATCGCTACACCTTC,-,-,TRBJ1-2,TRBV12-5
CASSTRTGAYGYTF,TGTGCCAGCAGCACAAGAACAGGGGCCTATGGCTACACCTTC,TRBD1,once,TRBJ1-2,TRBV5-4
CASSIGGTYQETQYF,TGTGCCAGTAGTATAGGGGGCACGTACCAAGAGACCCAGTACTTC,-,once,TRBJ2-5,TRBV19
CASHLTGPGELFF,TGTGCCAGCCATCTGACAGGGCCCGGGGAGCTGTTTTTT,TRBD1,-,TRBJ2-2,TRBV2
CASSLGTGWDSPLHF,TGTGCCAGCAGCTTAGGAACAGGGTGGGATTCACCCCTCCACTTT,-,-,TRBJ1-6,TRBV7-9
CASSLVLRGAGYTF,TGTGCCAGCAGCTTGGTCCTTCGGGGGGCGGGCTACACCTTC,-,-,TRBJ1-2,TRBV5-8
CASSEGAGEVTGELFF,TGTGCCAGCAGTGAGGGGGCGGGGGAGGTCACCGGGGAGCTGTTTTTT,-,-,TRBJ2-2,TRBV6-1
CASSFYTGSTYEQYF,TGCGCCAGCAGCTTCTATACAGGCAGTACCTACGAGCAGTACTTC,-,once,TRBJ2-7,TRBV5-1
CASSYQLSRAIGTEAFF,TGTGCCAGCAGCTACCAGCTTAGCAGGGCTATAGGCACTGAAGCTTTCTTT,-,-,TRBJ1-1,TRBV11-2